A single sample is the source of the 26 T cell receptor beta chains below, sequenced in a study of prognosis after radiotherapy for stage I lung cancer. Amplicons of TCR beta CDR3 were generated from genomic DNA by two-round multiplex PCR. Primers targeting each individual TRBV and TRBJ gene were applied in first-round PCR. A single record per CDR3 protein comes from TCRdb applying MiXCR to the multiplex PCR reads. The data show under 20,000 distinct CDR3 sequences, around 50% seen once. The specimen was PBMCs, collected before or after stereotactic body radiation therapy (not recorded which). The receptors were gathered from a donor over 45 with non-small cell lung cancer.

This clonotype has ten or more counts. The rearrangement joins TRBV5-4 to TRBJ2-3, with 9 nucleotides matching TRBD2. Germline loops: CDR1 SGHNT, CDR2 YYREEE (reference sequence). CDR3 length equals 16 residues. V lost 5 bases to trimming and J lost 2 bases; unmatched junction nucleotides: 9. The CDR3 loop reads CASRPTSGSYTDTQYF. Written as DNA, the CDR3 is TGTGCCAGCAGACCAACTAGCGGGTCGTACACAGATACGCAGTATTTT.

Worth noting for this clonotype: A clone one base away is much larger, so this may be a read error. The rearrangement links TRBV5-1 to TRBJ1-1; D unresolved. Per the germline V gene, CDR1 is SGHRS and CDR2 is YFSETQ. The length of the CDR3 is 14 residues. The CDR3 bases are TGCGCCAGCAGCTCTGGAGGGCGGAACACTGAAGCTCTCTTT. Translated: CASSSGGRNTEALF.

The chain joins TRBV20-1 to TRBJ1-3; D not resolved. From germline, CDR1 is DFQATT and CDR2 SNEGSKA (reference sequence). The CDR3 runs 16 residues. The V end lost 2 bases, the J end lost 0 bases, and 14 bases lay between the germline ends. The CDR3 here is CSARLLGGYSGNTIYF. DNA for the CDR3: TGCAGTGCTAGACTACTGGGCGGTTACTCTGGAAACACCATATATTTT.

This clonotype occurred once. The gene calls are TRBV4-3 and TRBJ2-2; the match to TRBD2 covers 9 bases. This CDR3 is 18 amino acids long. V lost 0 bases and J lost 0; bases outside the gene matches: 5. Germline-derived CDR1 and CDR2 are LGHNA and YSLEER. CDR3 in DNA: TGCGCCAGCAGCCAAGAAGCACTAGCGGGTACGAACACCGGGGAGCTGTTTTTT. It translates to CASSQEALAGTNTGELFF.

This clonotype is labeled as medium-sized. CDR3 coding DNA: TGTGCCAGCAGGATTACAGGGGGCGGGTCCTATGGCTACACCTTC. Its protein is CASRITGGGSYGYTF. This chain uses TRBV27 with TRBJ1-2, with 9 bases that match TRBD1. Trimming took 6 bases from V and 4 from J; bases not matched to a gene: 9. CDR1 and CDR2 (germline): MNHEY, SMNVEV (reference sequence). There are 15 residues in the CDR3.

V usage is TRBV9 and J usage is TRBJ2-6; no reliable D call. This CDR3 is built from 14 residues. Germline V gene sequence: CDR1 SGDLS, CDR2 YYNGEE. Trimming took 1 base from V and 1 from J, leaving 3 bases between them. This chain's CDR3 is CASSVLSGANVLTF. The CDR3 DNA reads as TGTGCCAGCAGCGTACTATCTGGGGCCAACGTCCTGACTTTC.

This clonotype was recorded only once. This is likely an artifact of a read error, given a far larger clone one base away. The V call is TRBV7-2, the J call TRBJ2-6; D remains unclear. The CDR3 runs to 16 residues. The germline V gene has CDR1 SGHTA and CDR2 FQGNSA. CDR3 DNA: TGTGCCAGCAGCTTAGCTAGGAACTCTGGGTCCAACGTCCTGACTTTC. Its protein product is CASSLARNSGSNVLTF.

This clonotype occurred many times. The V call is TRBV5-4, the J call TRBJ1-6; D might be TRBD1 (6 bases). The V end was cut by 4 bases, the J end by 7 bases, with 15 bases between. This CDR3 is 15 amino acids long. Looked up from germline, CDR1 is SGHNT and CDR2 is YYREEE (reference sequence). CDR3 DNA: TGTGCCAGCAGCCGGGGTTTGGACAGCAATTCACCCCTCCACTTT. As protein: CASSRGLDSNSPLHF.

As regards this clonotype: A single base is all that separates this from a far larger clone, so a read error is likely. This chain connects TRBV5-1 to TRBJ2-5, with TRBD2 identical over 9 bases. TRBJ2-1 matches the DNA end more closely, so the J call is doubtful. The CDR3 has 16 residues. From germline, CDR1 is SGHRS and CDR2 YFSETQ. The CDR3 sequence: CASSLAGGQGIWEQFF. DNA for the CDR3: TGCGCCAGCAGCTTAGCGGGAGGCCAGGGCATATGGGAGCAGTTCTTC.

This clonotype came up many times. The V and J genes are TRBV27 and TRBJ2-2, with D tentatively TRBD1 or TRBD2 (6 bases each). The germline V and J ends were trimmed by 2 bases and 4 bases, with 17 bases remaining between them. The CDR3 length is 17 residues. Germline-derived CDR1 and CDR2 are MNHEY and SMNVEV (reference sequence). CDR3 sequence: CASSLGPRGHVTGELFF. The CDR3 DNA reads TGTGCCAGCAGTTTAGGGCCCCGGGGGCATGTCACCGGGGAGCTGTTTTTT.

As regards this clonotype: The germline gene is not matched at one end of the junction; a read error may be the cause. The chain joins TRBV20-1 to TRBJ2-5; 8 bases line up with TRBD2. Per germline, CDR1 DFQATT and CDR2 SNEGSKA (reference sequence). CDR3 length: 15 residues. The chain's CDR3 is CSAALRGGGSEIQYF. Here the CDR3 DNA reads TGCAGTGCTGCCCTCCGGGGGGGCGGCAGCGAGATCCAGTACTTC.

This clonotype came up many times. The chain has TRBV30 and TRBJ2-5; D unresolved. Trimming left V 0 bases short and J 5 bases short, with 4 bases between. The CDR3 consists of 11 residues. Germline V gene sequence: CDR1 GTSNPN, CDR2 SVGIG (reference sequence). The CDR3 reads CAWSVLETQYF. The CDR3 coding sequence is TGTGCCTGGAGTGTCCTGGAGACCCAGTACTTC.

This clonotype was observed many times. This chain joins TRBV10-3 and TRBJ2-4, with 9 nucleotides matching TRBD1. The germline gives CDR1 ENHRY, CDR2 SYGVKD. The CDR3 length is 14 residues. V gave up 10 bases and J gave up 1 base; unmatched junction bases: 5. CDR3: CATTGGAAKNIQYF. The CDR3 DNA reads TGTGCCACAACAGGGGGCGCCGCCAAAAACATTCAGTACTTC.

This clonotype was detected ten times or more. The chain joins TRBV2 to TRBJ2-7; D is unresolved. Trimming stripped 4 bases from V and 0 bases from J, with 7 bases between. The CDR3 spans 13 residues. Germline CDR1 SNHLY, CDR2 FYNNEI. The CDR3 loop is CASSVESSYEQYF. The CDR3 region has the DNA TGTGCCAGCAGTGTAGAGAGCTCCTACGAGCAGTACTTC. Full variable domain (rest looked up from reference TRBV2 and TRBJ2-7): EPEVTQTPSHQVTQMGQEVILRCVPISNHLYFYWYRQILGQKVEFLVSFYNNEISEKSEIFDDQFSVERPDGSNFTLKIRSTKLEDSAMYFCASSVESSYEQYFGPGTRLTVT.

This chain links TRBV19 with TRBJ1-2; a possible D gene is TRBD1 (6 bases). The V and J ends lost 4 bases and 1 base respectively, with 13 bases between them. Germline assignment: CDR1 LNHDA and CDR2 SQIVND (reference sequence). The CDR3 has 15 amino acids. The CDR3 nucleotides read TGTGCCAGTAGTAGTCGCGGGGGCAATAACTATGGCTACACCTTC. Its translation is CASSSRGGNNYGYTF.

This clonotype was found many times. This rearrangement joins TRBV5-1 to TRBJ2-5; D is undetermined. This CDR3 has 15 amino acids. Trimming removed 0 bases from V and 2 bases from J, with 11 bases in between. From germline, CDR1 is SGHRS and CDR2 YFSETQ. Here the CDR3 DNA reads TGCGCCAGCAGCTTGGACGCTTGGGGTCAAGAGACCCAGTACTTC. Protein: CASSLDAWGQETQYF. Based on the CDR3 plus reference TRBV5-1 and TRBJ2-5, the full variable domain is KAGVTQTPRYLIKTRGQQVTLSCSPISGHRSVSWYQQTPGQGLQFLFEYFSETQRNKGNFPGRFSGRQFSNSRSEMNVSTLELGDSALYLCASSLDAWGQETQYFGPGTRLLVL.

Within the sample, this clonotype is medium-sized (0.01 to 0.1%). The chain couples TRBV6-4 to TRBJ2-1; the D gene is possibly TRBD2 (5 bases). The CDR3 is made up of 16 amino acids. Trimming took off 7 bases at V and 0 bases at J, with 16 bases between the two ends. Germline V gene sequence: CDR1 MRHNA, CDR2 SNTAGT. This CDR3 reads CASTVERSSSYNEQFF. The CDR3 DNA sequence: TGTGCCAGCACGGTTGAGCGGAGCAGCTCCTACAATGAGCAGTTCTTC.

This clonotype was counted ten times or more. CDR3 sequence: CASRETGDSNQPQHF. The CDR3 coding sequence is TGTGCCAGCCGGGAGACAGGGGATAGCAATCAGCCCCAGCATTTT. The chain links TRBV6-1 to TRBJ1-5, with TRBD1 matching 8 bases. V trimming: 8 bases; J trimming: 0 bases; junction bases outside the gene matches: 6. CDR1 and CDR2 (germline): MNHNS, SASEGT. The CDR3 spans 15 residues.

At least ten counts were recorded for this clonotype. The chain has TRBV27 and TRBJ2-1; 8 positions match TRBD2. V gave up 8 bases and J gave up 9 bases; unmatched junction bases: 6. Germline CDR1 and CDR2: MNHEY and SMNVEV (reference sequence). This CDR3 has 12 amino acids. The CDR3 loop is CASSFTSGEQFF. CDR3 sequence (DNA): TGTGCCAGCTCCTTTACTAGCGGTGAGCAGTTCTTC.

The chain carries TRBV12-3 or TRBV12-4 and TRBJ1-1, with D hard to call. Trimming removed 7 bases from V and 0 bases from J, with 6 bases in between. The CDR3 is 12 residues long. Here the CDR3 reads CASMAVNTEAFF. DNA for the CDR3: TGTGCCAGCATGGCAGTGAACACTGAAGCTTTCTTT.

This clonotype was picked up many times. The chain uses TRBV19 and TRBJ2-3; 7 bases fit TRBD1. The V and J ends lost 9 bases and 0 bases, in that order; junction bases with no gene match: 6. CDR3 length equals 14 residues. Per germline, CDR1 LNHDA and CDR2 SQIVND (reference sequence). Here the CDR3 reads CARSQGESTDTQYF. CDR3 nucleotide sequence: TGTGCCAGAAGTCAGGGGGAAAGCACAGATACGCAGTATTTT.

CDR3 coding DNA: TGTGCCAGCAGAAGACTAGTTCTCCTGTACAATGAGCAGTTCTTC. Protein product: CASRRLVLLYNEQFF. The genes are TRBV12-3 or TRBV12-4 and TRBJ2-1, with D perhaps TRBD2 (6 bases). V gave up 6 bases and J gave up 4 bases, with 16 bases separating them. CDR3 length equals 15 residues.

This rearrangement joins TRBV30 to TRBJ1-5, with 9 bases aligning to TRBD1. J lost 2 bases, V lost 2 bases, and 4 bases had no gene match. Germline CDR1 is GTSNPN and CDR2 is SVGIG (reference sequence). The length of the CDR3 is 15 residues. The CDR3 coding sequence is TGTGCCTGGAGTCAAGGACAGGGGCGCAATCAGCCCCAGCATTTT. It is translated as CAWSQGQGRNQPQHF.

Within the sample, this clonotype is medium-sized (0.01 to 0.1%). This sequence joins TRBV20-1 and TRBJ2-1; D gene uncertain. The V end lost 3 bases, the J end lost 5 bases, and 17 bases lay between the germline ends. The CDR3 spans 15 residues. The germline V gene has CDR1 DFQATT and CDR2 SNEGSKA (reference sequence). CDR3 DNA sequence: TGCAGTGCTAGTGATCCTCACCTAAAACACAATGAGCAGTTCTTC. This codes for CSASDPHLKHNEQFF.

A single count supports this clonotype. A read error may produce the germline difference seen at one junction end. V and J are TRBV2 and TRBJ2-2; no firm D call. Germline assignment: CDR1 SNHLY and CDR2 FYNNEI. The CDR3 length is 14 residues. The CDR3 is CASLRYYLTVELFF. The DNA for the CDR3 is TGTGCCAGCCTACGGTACTACTTGACCGTGGAGCTGTTTTTT.

Points on this clonotype: Being one base from a much bigger clone, this may be a read error. V gene TRBV12-3 or TRBV12-4 combines with J gene TRBJ2-3, with a weak D call TRBD2 (6 bases). The CDR3 sequence is 16 residues long. The CDR3 DNA follows: TGTGCCAGCAGTTTGGGCAGCGGGTGGGGCACAGATACGAAGTATTTT. This sequence encodes CASSLGSGWGTDTKYF.